Listed below are T cell receptor beta chains from one sample, sequenced in a study of PD-L1 blockade in urothelial cancer. Assay: immunoSEQ multiplex PCR; the TCRdb copy retains only in-frame clones and omits some. The data hold approximately 50,000 clones, with about 86% observed a single time. The specimen comprised PBMCs, sampled around atezolizumab (anti-PD-L1) treatment. These receptors were obtained from a man between 65 and 79 years old with urothelial cancer. CDR3s include the opening cysteine and the closing phenylalanine or tryptophan. D genes are given only for firm matches. Size is stated for part of the rows, as once, few or many counts, or as a class when the clone is expanded.

TRBD1	TRBJ1-5	TRBV18	-	TGTGCCAGCTCCCAGACAGGGGAGCCTCAGCCCCAGCATTTT	CASSQTGEPQPQHF
TRBD2	TRBJ2-5	TRBV15	-	TGTGCCTCGGGACTAGACGGGCAAGAGACCCAGTACTTC	CASGLDGQETQYF
TRBD1	TRBJ1-1	TRBV28	-	TGTGCCAGCAGATCGACAGGGATTGAATTGGCTTTCTTT	CASRSTGIELAFF
TRBD1	TRBJ1-6	TRBV5-1	-	TGCGCCAGCAGCCGCACACTCGACAGGGGGCAATCACCCCTCCACTTT	CASSRTLDRGQSPLHF
-	TRBJ2-7	TRBV30	-	TGTGCCTGGAACCCTCGGGGCGGGGGCATCTCCTACGAGCAGTACTTC	CAWNPRGGGISYEQYF
TRBD1	TRBJ1-5	TRBV2	-	TGTGCCAGCAAGGACAGGGCCAGCAATCAGCCCCAGCATTTT	CASKDRASNQPQHF
TRBD1	TRBJ1-4	TRBV5-6	-	TGTGCCAGCAGCCGGGACAGGGGGCGTGCGGGTGAAAAACTGTTTTTT	CASSRDRGRAGEKLFF
TRBD2	TRBJ2-2	TRBV5-6	-	TGTGCCAGCAGCTTGCCTAGCGGGATGGACACCGGGGAGCTGTTTTTT	CASSLPSGMDTGELFF
-	TRBJ2-7	TRBV27	once	TGTGCCAGCAGAGAAGCCGTAAAGCAGTACTTC	CASREAVKQYF
-	TRBJ2-5	TRBV2	-	TGTGCCACCAAAGGGGGAATAAGAGAGACCCAGTACTTC	CATKGGIRETQYF
-	TRBJ2-5	TRBV7-9	-	TGTGCCAGCAGCTTAGGCCATAGCGGAATTAAAGAGACCCAGTACTTC	CASSLGHSGIKETQYF
-	TRBJ2-6	TRBV7-3	-	TGTGCCAGCAGCTTAATGGCTAGCGAGAGCTCTGGGGCCAACGTCCTGACTTTC	CASSLMASESSGANVLTF
TRBD1	TRBJ1-5	TRBV6-5	-	TGTGCCAGCAGTTACGTCCAGGGGGATCAGCCCCAGCATTTT	CASSYVQGDQPQHF
TRBD2	TRBJ2-1	TRBV19	few	TGTGCCAGTAGTCCAGGGACTAGCGGGAGGTATGCCAATGAGCAGTTCTTC	CASSPGTSGRYANEQFF
TRBD2	TRBJ2-1	TRBV7-8	-	TGTGCCAGCAGCTTACTAGCGGGAGGCCGCAATGAGCAGTTCTTC	CASSLLAGGRNEQFF
-	TRBJ2-2	TRBV10-3	-	TGTGCCATCAGCCCGACAGGCAACACCGGGGAGCTGTTTTTT	CAISPTGNTGELFF
-	TRBJ2-5	TRBV6-5	-	TGTGCCAGCAGTCCCCGGGTCACCTTGGGAGAGACCCAGTACTTC	CASSPRVTLGETQYF
-	TRBJ2-6	TRBV30	few	TGTGCCTGGAGTGTAATCCAGGGGACGTACCTCTCTGGGGCCAACGTCCTGACTTTC	CAWSVIQGTYLSGANVLTF
-	TRBJ2-3	TRBV7-3	-	TGTGCCAGCAGCTTAGTGGGGGCATCGGATACGCAGTATTTT	CASSLVGASDTQYF
-	TRBJ2-2	TRBV9	-	TGTGCCAGCAGCGTAGCCAGGGAGCTGTTTTTT	CASSVARELFF
-	TRBJ2-7	TRBV9	-	TGTGCCAGCAGCGTAGGAGGGGGTGGCTACGAGCAGTACTTC	CASSVGGGGYEQYF
TRBD2	TRBJ2-7	TRBV27	-	TGTGCCAGCAGTGGCGGGAGAGGCGTTATCTACGAGCAGTACTTC	CASSGGRGVIYEQYF
-	TRBJ1-5	TRBV4-3	-	TGCGCCAGCAGCCAGGGAGTTCATCAGCCCCAGCATTTT	CASSQGVHQPQHF
-	TRBJ2-7	TRBV30	-	TGTGCCTGGAGCGAGGTCCACGAGCAGTACTTC	CAWSEVHEQYF
TRBD2	TRBJ2-1	TRBV6-5	-	TGTGCCAGCAGGCATCCTAGCGGGGGGGCCCGGGAGCAGTTCTTC	CASRHPSGGAREQFF
TRBD2	TRBJ2-5	TRBV29-1	-	TGCAGCGTTGATGGGCTAGCGGAAGAGACCCAGTACTTC	CSVDGLAEETQYF
-	TRBJ1-5	TRBV10-3	medium-sized	TGTGCCATCAGTGAGGAGGGTAGCAATCAGCCCCAGCATTTT	CAISEEGSNQPQHF
TRBD2	TRBJ2-7	TRBV19	-	TGTGCCAGTAGTGATAGGCGGGAGTTGATGTACGAGCAGTACTTC	CASSDRRELMYEQYF
-	TRBJ1-4	TRBV9	-	TGTGCCAGCAGCGTAGTGGCGAAAGGAGGGGATGAAAAACTGTTTTTT	CASSVVAKGGDEKLFF
-	TRBJ1-2	TRBV6-6	-	TGTGCCAGCCGGGAAACAGGGTTCACCTATGGCTACACCTTC	CASRETGFTYGYTF
-	TRBJ2-3	TRBV5-4	-	TGTGCCAGCAGCTTGGGGACTGACTCTAGCACAGATACGCAGTATTTT	CASSLGTDSSTDTQYF
TRBD2	TRBJ2-6	TRBV19	once	TGTGCCAGTAGTGGGACCCGGGGGGCTGGGGCCAACGTCCTGACTTTC	CASSGTRGAGANVLTF
-	TRBJ2-1	TRBV6-1	-	TGTGCCAGCACCCGACAATACTACAATGAGCAGTTCTTC	CASTRQYYNEQFF
TRBD1	TRBJ2-1	TRBV18	-	TGTGCCAGCTCACCAGTAGAACAGGGGCGATCCTACAATGAGCAGTTCTTC	CASSPVEQGRSYNEQFF
TRBD2	TRBJ2-7	TRBV9	once	TGTGCCAGCGGAGGGACTAGCGGGACCAATTACGAGCAGTACTTC	CASGGTSGTNYEQYF
TRBD2	TRBJ2-1	TRBV7-8	once	TGTGCCAGCGAGAAGCGGGAGTCCTACAATGAGCAGTTCTTC	CASEKRESYNEQFF
-	TRBJ2-1	TRBV21-1	-	TGTGCCAGCGAGGCCAGATACAATGAGCAGTTCTTC	CASEARYNEQFF
TRBD1	TRBJ1-5	TRBV7-8	-	TGTGCCAGCAGCTCCCTTTCCAGGGGGAACAATCAGCCCCAGCATTTT	CASSSLSRGNNQPQHF
-	TRBJ2-7	TRBV15	-	TGTGCCACCAGCAGAGGCGAGGAGCAGTACTTC	CATSRGEEQYF
-	TRBJ1-1	TRBV18	-	TGTGCCAGCTCCCGCCCGGACAGAGGACTGTCCTCGGCTGAAGCTTTCTTT	CASSRPDRGLSSAEAFF
-	TRBJ2-3	TRBV4-3	-	TGCGCCAGCAGCCAAGATACTACAGATACGCAGTATTTT	CASSQDTTDTQYF
-	TRBJ1-2	TRBV2	once	TGTGCCAGCAGAAGGAGTTATGGCTACACCTTC	CASRRSYGYTF
TRBD1	TRBJ1-4	TRBV4-1	-	TGCGCCAGCAGCCAGGAGCCGACAGGGGCCTCTAATGAAAAACTGTTTTTT	CASSQEPTGASNEKLFF
-	TRBJ2-4	TRBV4-1	-	TGCGCCAGCAGCCATGAAGGGAGAAACATTCAGTACTTC	CASSHEGRNIQYF
TRBD1	TRBJ1-5	TRBV2	-	TGTGCCAGCACAGGGACAGGGGCCCAGCCCCAGCATTTT	CASTGTGAQPQHF
-	TRBJ1-3	TRBV7-2	-	TGTGCCAGCAGCTTAGATACCGGGTCCACCATATATTTT	CASSLDTGSTIYF